Below, 10 T cell receptor beta chains from the same sample are listed, as sequenced in a study of cytomegalovirus exposure and HLA in healthy donors. The PCR had 60 Vbeta and 13 Jbeta primers. The assay was immunoSEQ multiplex PCR, and TCRdb's table has in-frame clones only and misses some. The sample includes 95,000 to 150,000 clones, approximately 80% of them seen just once. The source material was PBMCs. All receptors derive from a man aged 25 to 45 in good health and CMV-seropositive.

The chain joins TRBV18 to TRBJ2-5; 9 bases are a match to TRBD1. Germline values: CDR1 KGHSH, CDR2 LQKENI. The CDR3 length is 16 residues. V trimming: 6 bases; J trimming: 4 bases; junction bases outside the gene matches: 12. CDR3 bases: TGTGCCAGCTCGCGCGCCGGACAGGGGTCAGGAGAGACCCAGTACTTC. Translating gives CASSRAGQGSGETQYF.

The chain couples TRBV9 to TRBJ2-7; 9 bases map to TRBD1. Germline CDR1 is SGDLS and CDR2 is YYNGEE. The CDR3 runs 14 residues. The trim removed 0 bases at V and 5 bases at J, leaving 3 bases unmatched. The CDR3: CASSVGTGVHEQYF. The CDR3 DNA is TGTGCCAGCAGCGTAGGGACAGGGGTCCACGAGCAGTACTTC.

V and J are TRBV6-5 and TRBJ1-2; TRBD1 aligns across 7 bases. The CDR3 has 13 residues. From germline, CDR1 is MNHEY and CDR2 SVGAGI. The J segment lost 7 bases and the V segment lost 6 bases, leaving 8 bases of the junction unmatched. CDR3 nucleotide sequence: TGTGCCAGCAGCTTTACAGGGGTTGGTGGCTACACCTTC. This gives the protein CASSFTGVGGYTF.

This clone is a singleton in its sample. The V and J genes are TRBV19 and TRBJ2-7; 7 bases fit TRBD1. This CDR3 has 15 amino acids. V gave up 3 bases and J gave up 0 bases; unmatched junction bases: 5. The germline CDR1 and CDR2 sequences are LNHDA and SQIVND (reference sequence). In nucleotides, the CDR3 is TGTGCCAGTAGTATCCGCTGGACAGGCTCCTACGAGCAGTACTTC. As protein: CASSIRWTGSYEQYF.

A word on this clone: The same CDR3 is also encoded by other DNA sequences in this sample. V and J are TRBV4-3 and TRBJ1-1; maybe TRBD1 (5 bases). The CDR3 totals 16 residues. CDR1 and CDR2 from the germline V gene are LGHNA and YSLEER. With 0 bases removed from V and 2 bases from J, the gap between germline ends came to 13 bases. The CDR3 spells CASSQDPQGANTEAFF. DNA for the CDR3: TGCGCCAGCAGCCAAGATCCTCAGGGCGCAAACACTGAAGCTTTCTTT.

This clone came up a few times. The gene calls are TRBV7-6 and TRBJ2-1; 11 nucleotides align to TRBD2. The J segment lost 5 bases and the V segment lost 2 bases, leaving 8 bases of the junction unmatched. This CDR3 has 17 amino acids. Per germline, CDR1 SGHVS and CDR2 FNYEAQ. In DNA, the CDR3 is TGTGCCAGCAGCTTAACTGGGACTAGCGGTATCCACAATGAGCAGTTCTTC. It is translated as CASSLTGTSGIHNEQFF.

The V call is TRBV7-9, the J call TRBJ1-2; unclear D gene. The V and J ends lost 5 bases and 5 bases respectively, with 12 bases between them. The CDR3 sequence is 13 residues long. Germline lookup yields CDR1 SEHNR and CDR2 FQNEAQ (reference sequence). CDR3 DNA: TGTGCCAGCAGCCCGAGGAGCAAATATGGCTACACCTTC. Translation gives CASSPRSKYGYTF. Full variable domain (remainder filled in from reference TRBV7-9 and TRBJ1-2): DTGVSQNPRHKITKRGQNVTFRCDPISEHNRLYWYRQTLGQGPEFLTYFQNEAQLEKSRLLSDRFSAERPKGSFSTLEIQRTEQGDSAMYLCASSPRSKYGYTFGSGTRLTVV.

This clone came up a few times. The chain links TRBV28 to TRBJ1-5, with 8 bases identical to TRBD1. The CDR3 extends over 14 amino acids. V shed 4 bases, J shed 6 bases, and the junction held 5 bases outside the gene matches. Looked up from germline, CDR1 is MDHEN and CDR2 is SYDVKM. CDR3 sequence: CASSSGQGGQPQHF. Here the CDR3 DNA reads TGTGCCAGCAGTTCCGGACAGGGCGGTCAGCCCCAGCATTTT.

This clone was detected only a few times. The rearrangement joins TRBV25-1 to TRBJ1-2; TRBD1 might be the D (6 bases). V lost 7 bases and J 2 bases, leaving 8 bases between the germline ends. CDR1 is MGHDK, CDR2 SYGVNS, per germline. This CDR3 has 12 residues. CDR3 region: CASNTGNYGYTF. CDR3 bases: TGTGCCAGCAACACAGGGAACTATGGCTACACCTTC.

This chain joins TRBV9 and TRBJ2-1; the D gene is possibly TRBD2 (5 bases). Trimming removed 0 bases at V and 10 bases at J, with 5 bases between. CDR3 length: 11 amino acids. Per germline, CDR1 SGDLS and CDR2 YYNGEE. As DNA, the CDR3 is TGTGCCAGCAGCGTAGGAGGGGAGCAGTTCTTC. Translating it yields CASSVGGEQFF.